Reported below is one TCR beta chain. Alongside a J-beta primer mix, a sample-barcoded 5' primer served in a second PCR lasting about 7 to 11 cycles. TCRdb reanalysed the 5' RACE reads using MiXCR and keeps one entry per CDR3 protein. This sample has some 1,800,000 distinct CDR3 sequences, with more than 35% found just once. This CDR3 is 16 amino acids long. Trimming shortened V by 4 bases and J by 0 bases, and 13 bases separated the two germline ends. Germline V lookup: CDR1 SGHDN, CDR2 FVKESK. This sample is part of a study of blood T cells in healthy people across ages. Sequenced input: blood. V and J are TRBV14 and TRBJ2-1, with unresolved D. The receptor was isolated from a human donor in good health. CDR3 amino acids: CASSLIRASSYNEQFF. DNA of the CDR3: TGTGCCAGCAGCCTGATCCGTGCGAGCTCCTACAATGAGCAGTTCTTC. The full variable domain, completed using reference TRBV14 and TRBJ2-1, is EAGVTQFPSHSVIEKGQTVTLRCDPISGHDNLYWYRRVMGKEIKFLLHFVKESKQDESGMPNNRFLAERTGGTYSTLKVQPAELEDSGVYFCASSLIRASSYNEQFFGPGTRLTVL.